Following are 14 T cell receptor beta chains from one sample sequenced in a study of T cell responses to AZD1222 COVID-19 vaccine. Sequencing used immunoSEQ multiplex PCR; TCRdb keeps in-frame clones, though not all of them. The sample lists approximately 100,000 clones; 87% were seen once. The starting material was peripheral blood, obtained 28 days after the second AZD1222 dose. These TCRs come from an adult who received the AZD1222 COVID-19 vaccine.

The chain joins TRBV5-5 to TRBJ1-2; D might be TRBD1 (6 bases). V lost 4 bases and J lost 6, with 16 bases in between. This CDR3 comprises 14 residues. CDR1 is SGHKS and CDR2 is YYEKEE in the germline V gene (reference sequence). CDR3 amino acids: CASSLLRGGDGYTF. CDR3 sequence (DNA): TGTGCCAGCAGCCTACTCAGGGGCGGGGATGGCTACACCTTC.

The rearrangement joins TRBV27 to TRBJ2-7; D not resolved. V was pared by 5 bases and J by 3 bases, with 14 bases between. Per germline, CDR1 MNHEY and CDR2 SMNVEV (reference sequence). The CDR3 sequence is 14 residues long. The CDR3 coding sequence is TGTGCCAGCAGTCTAACATTACGGCACTACGAGCAGTACTTC. It yields the protein CASSLTLRHYEQYF.

The chain joins TRBV6-6 to TRBJ2-1; TRBD1 is a possible D gene (5 bases). The V end was cut by 2 bases, the J end by 2 bases, with 10 bases between. The CDR3 is 15 residues long. CDR1 is MNHNY, CDR2 SVGAGI, per germline (reference sequence). In DNA, the CDR3 is TGTGCCAGCAGTTACCCCCAGGGCACCTACAATGAGCAGTTCTTC. This sequence encodes CASSYPQGTYNEQFF.

CDR3 DNA sequence: TGCGCCAGCAGCTTGGAGGGACAGTCCTACTCTGGAAACACCATATATTTT. This gives the protein CASSLEGQSYSGNTIYF. The J gene is TRBJ1-3, the V gene TRBV5-1; 7 bases map to TRBD1. V lost 0 bases and J lost 0; bases outside the gene matches: 6. The CDR3 runs 17 residues. In germline, CDR1 is SGHRS, CDR2 YFSETQ.

The chain links TRBV5-6 to TRBJ1-6; 8 positions agree with TRBD1. J was trimmed by 6 bases and V by 3 bases; bases with no gene match: 5. This CDR3 is 15 amino acids long. The germline CDR1 and CDR2 sequences are SGHDT and YYEEEE. DNA of the CDR3: TGTGCCAGCAGCTCCCGGGACAGGCTTAATTCACCCCTCCACTTT. The encoded protein is CASSSRDRLNSPLHF.

V gene TRBV28 combines with J gene TRBJ2-3, with 10 bases that match TRBD1. Per germline, CDR1 MDHEN and CDR2 SYDVKM. With 7 bases clipped from V and 8 bases from J, the junction kept 12 bases outside the gene matches. This CDR3 spans 15 amino acids. This chain's CDR3 is CASIVSGQGQGTQYF. The CDR3 DNA follows: TGTGCCAGCATCGTTTCGGGACAGGGGCAAGGTACGCAGTATTTT.

CDR3 loop: CASSSRADTQYF. CDR3 sequence (DNA): TGTGCCAGCTCATCAAGGGCAGATACGCAGTATTTT. The rearrangement joins TRBV18 to TRBJ2-3; D is uncertain. The CDR3 loop spans 12 amino acids. The germline V gene encodes CDR1 KGHSH and CDR2 LQKENI. Trimming removed 5 bases at V and 4 bases at J, with 7 bases between.

The chain links TRBV19 to TRBJ2-7, with TRBD1 matching over 7 bases. The CDR3 sequence is 16 residues long. Germline values: CDR1 LNHDA, CDR2 SQIVND (reference sequence). Trimming removed 1 base from V and 3 bases from J; junction bases left unmatched: 9. The CDR3 bases are TGTGCCAGTAGTATAGGACAGGGTATCCCCTTCTACGAGCAGTACTTC. Translation: CASSIGQGIPFYEQYF.

This clone occurred once. The chain uses TRBV6-5 and TRBJ2-5; D may be TRBD1 (6 bases). Looked up from germline, CDR1 is MNHEY and CDR2 is SVGAGI. V was trimmed by 7 bases and J by 1 base, leaving 16 bases between them. This CDR3 is built from 15 residues. In nucleotides, the CDR3 is TGTGCCAGCAAAAGGACAGTGTGGGCCCAAGAGACCCAGTACTTC. It is translated as CASKRTVWAQETQYF.

CDR3 amino acids: CASSPGQGNTEAFF. CDR3 DNA: TGTGCCAGCAGTCCGGGACAGGGGAACACTGAAGCTTTCTTT. The rearrangement uses TRBV2 and TRBJ1-1; the match to TRBD1 covers 9 bases. Germline CDR1 is SNHLY and CDR2 is FYNNEI. V was clipped by 5 bases and J by 1 base; unmatched bases: 2. The CDR3 runs 14 residues.

This clone was counted once. The V gene is TRBV5-4, the J gene TRBJ2-3; tentatively, D is TRBD1 (6 bases). Trimming shortened V by 6 bases and J by 1 base, and 9 bases separated the two germline ends. This CDR3 has 13 residues. Germline V CDR1 and CDR2: SGHNT, YYREEE (reference sequence). This CDR3 reads CASTRTGTDTQYF. The CDR3 DNA sequence: TGTGCCAGCACCAGGACAGGCACAGATACGCAGTATTTT.

This chain uses TRBV7-2 with TRBJ1-5, with no clear D. Trimming cost V 0 bases and J 4 bases, with 13 bases left between them. The CDR3 length is 16 residues. Germline V gene sequence: CDR1 SGHTA, CDR2 FQGNSA. The CDR3 DNA follows: TGTGCCAGCAGCTTAGCCCGAATGCTCTGGAATCAGCCCCAGCATTTT. It is translated as CASSLARMLWNQPQHF.

Concerning this clone itself: Other DNA sequences within the sample encode an identical CDR3. The chain carries TRBV19 and TRBJ1-1; no clear D gene. V was trimmed by 5 bases and J by 4 bases, leaving 8 bases between them. In germline, CDR1 is LNHDA, CDR2 SQIVND (reference sequence). The CDR3 sequence is 12 residues long. CDR3 sequence reads: CASSRVGTEAFF. The CDR3, as DNA: TGTGCCAGTAGTCGGGTGGGCACTGAAGCTTTCTTT.

The chain links TRBV19 to TRBJ1-2; TRBD1 might be the D (6 bases). V shed 4 bases and J shed 2 bases, with 8 bases lying between them. The germline V gene encodes CDR1 LNHDA and CDR2 SQIVND (reference sequence). The CDR3 is 13 residues long. The chain's CDR3 is CASSKQGNYGYTF. Here the CDR3 DNA reads TGTGCCAGTAGTAAACAGGGAAACTATGGCTACACCTTC.